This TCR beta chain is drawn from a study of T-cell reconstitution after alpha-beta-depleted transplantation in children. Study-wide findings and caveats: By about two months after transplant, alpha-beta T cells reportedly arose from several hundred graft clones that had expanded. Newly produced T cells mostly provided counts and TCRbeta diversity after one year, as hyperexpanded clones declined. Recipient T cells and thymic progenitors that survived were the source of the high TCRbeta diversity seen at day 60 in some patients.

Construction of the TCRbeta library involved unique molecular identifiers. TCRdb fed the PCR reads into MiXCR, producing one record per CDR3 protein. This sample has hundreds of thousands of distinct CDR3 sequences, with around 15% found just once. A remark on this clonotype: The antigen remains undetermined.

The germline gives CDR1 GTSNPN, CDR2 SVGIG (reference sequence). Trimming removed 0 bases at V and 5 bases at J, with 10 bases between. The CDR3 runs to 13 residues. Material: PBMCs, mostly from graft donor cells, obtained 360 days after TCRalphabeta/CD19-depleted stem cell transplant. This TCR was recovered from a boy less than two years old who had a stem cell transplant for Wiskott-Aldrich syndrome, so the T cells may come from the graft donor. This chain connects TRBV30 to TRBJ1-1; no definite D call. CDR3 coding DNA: TGTGCCTGGAGTGTAACTTTTCCAACTGAAGCTTTCTTT. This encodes CAWSVTFPTEAFF.